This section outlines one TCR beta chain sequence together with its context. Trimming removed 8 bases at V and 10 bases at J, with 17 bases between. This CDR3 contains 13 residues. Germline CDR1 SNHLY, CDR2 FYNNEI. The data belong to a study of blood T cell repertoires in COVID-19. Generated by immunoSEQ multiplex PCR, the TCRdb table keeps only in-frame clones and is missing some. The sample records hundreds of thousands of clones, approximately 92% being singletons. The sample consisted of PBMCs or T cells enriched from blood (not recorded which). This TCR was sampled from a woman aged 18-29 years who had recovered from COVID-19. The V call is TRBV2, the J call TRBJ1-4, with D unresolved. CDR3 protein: CASHETVEGKLFF. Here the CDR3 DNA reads TGTGCCAGCCACGAGACCGTCGAGGGAAAACTGTTTTTT.